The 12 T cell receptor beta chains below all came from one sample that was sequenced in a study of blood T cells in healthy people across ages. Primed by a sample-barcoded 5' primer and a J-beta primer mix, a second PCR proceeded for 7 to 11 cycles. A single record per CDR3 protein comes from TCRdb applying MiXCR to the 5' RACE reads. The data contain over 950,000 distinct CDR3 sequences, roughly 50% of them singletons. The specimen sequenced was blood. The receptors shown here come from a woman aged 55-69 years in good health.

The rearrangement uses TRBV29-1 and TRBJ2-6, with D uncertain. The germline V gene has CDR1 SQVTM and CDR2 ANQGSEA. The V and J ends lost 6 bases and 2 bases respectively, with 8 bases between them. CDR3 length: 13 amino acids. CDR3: CSVRCAGANVLTF. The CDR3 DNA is TGCAGCGTCCGGTGTGCTGGGGCCAACGTCCTGACTTTC.

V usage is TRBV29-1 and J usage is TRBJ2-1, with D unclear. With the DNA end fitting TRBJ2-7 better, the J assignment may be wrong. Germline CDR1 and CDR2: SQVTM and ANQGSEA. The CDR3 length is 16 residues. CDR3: CSVEGSWSSSYNEQYF. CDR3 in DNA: TGCAGCGTTGAAGGTAGCTGGAGCAGCTCCTACAATGAGCAGTACTTC.

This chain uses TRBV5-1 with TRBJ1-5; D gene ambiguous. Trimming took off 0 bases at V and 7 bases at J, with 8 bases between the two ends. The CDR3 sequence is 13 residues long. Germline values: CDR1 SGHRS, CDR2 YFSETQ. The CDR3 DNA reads TGCGCCAGCAGCTTGGTTTGGGTACAGCCCCAGCATTTT. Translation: CASSLVWVQPQHF.

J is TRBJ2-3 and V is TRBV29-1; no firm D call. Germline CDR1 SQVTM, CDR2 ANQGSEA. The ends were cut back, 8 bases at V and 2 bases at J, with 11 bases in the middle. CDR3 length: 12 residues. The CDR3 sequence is CSFQTFTDTQYF. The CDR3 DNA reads TGCAGCTTTCAGACTTTCACAGATACGCAGTATTTT.

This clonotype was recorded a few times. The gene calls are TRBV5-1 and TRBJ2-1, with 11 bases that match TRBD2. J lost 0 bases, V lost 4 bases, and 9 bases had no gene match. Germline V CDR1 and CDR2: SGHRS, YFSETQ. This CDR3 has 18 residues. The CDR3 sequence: CASSPGGTSGYSYNEQFF. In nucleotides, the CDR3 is TGCGCCAGCAGCCCCGGCGGGACTAGCGGATACTCCTACAATGAGCAGTTCTTC.

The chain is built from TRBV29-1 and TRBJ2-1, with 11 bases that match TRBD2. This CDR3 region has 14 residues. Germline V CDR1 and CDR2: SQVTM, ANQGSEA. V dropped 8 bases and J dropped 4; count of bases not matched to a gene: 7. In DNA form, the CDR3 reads TGCAGCACGAGGGGACTAGCGGAATACAATGAGCAGTTCTTC. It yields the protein CSTRGLAEYNEQFF.

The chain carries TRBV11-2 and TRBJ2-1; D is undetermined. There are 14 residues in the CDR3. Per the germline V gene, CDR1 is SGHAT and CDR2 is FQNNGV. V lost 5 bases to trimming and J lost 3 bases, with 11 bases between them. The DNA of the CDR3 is TGTGCCAGCAGCAAAGAGGTCAACTACAATGAGCAGTTCTTC. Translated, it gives CASSKEVNYNEQFF.

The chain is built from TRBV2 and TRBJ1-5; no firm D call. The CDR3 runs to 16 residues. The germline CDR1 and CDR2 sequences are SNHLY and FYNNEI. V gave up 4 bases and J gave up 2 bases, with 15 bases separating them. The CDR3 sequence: CASSGINGVGNQPQHF. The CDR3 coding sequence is TGTGCCAGCAGTGGGATCAACGGCGTGGGCAATCAGCCCCAGCATTTT.

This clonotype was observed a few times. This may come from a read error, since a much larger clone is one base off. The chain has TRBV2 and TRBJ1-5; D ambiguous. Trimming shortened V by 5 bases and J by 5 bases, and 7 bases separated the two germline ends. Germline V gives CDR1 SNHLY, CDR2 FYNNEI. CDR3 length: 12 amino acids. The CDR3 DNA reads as TGTGCCAGCAGTTTGGCCCATCAGCCCCAGCATTTT. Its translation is CASSLAHQPQHF.

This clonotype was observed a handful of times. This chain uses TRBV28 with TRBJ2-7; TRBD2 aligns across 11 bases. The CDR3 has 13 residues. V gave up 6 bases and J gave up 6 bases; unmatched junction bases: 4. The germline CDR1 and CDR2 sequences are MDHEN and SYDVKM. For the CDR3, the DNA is TGTGCCAGCAGAAATAGCGGGAGGGCCGAGCAGTACTTC. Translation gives CASRNSGRAEQYF.

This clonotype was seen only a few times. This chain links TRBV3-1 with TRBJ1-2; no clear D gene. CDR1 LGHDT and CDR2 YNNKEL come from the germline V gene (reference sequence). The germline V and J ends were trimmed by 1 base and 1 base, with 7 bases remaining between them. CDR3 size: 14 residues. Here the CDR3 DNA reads TGTGCCAGCAGCCAAGTGCAGGATAACTATGGCTACACCTTC. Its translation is CASSQVQDNYGYTF. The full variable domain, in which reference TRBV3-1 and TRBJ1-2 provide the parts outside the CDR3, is DTAVSQTPKYLVTQMGNDKSIKCEQNLGHDTMYWYKQDSKKFLKIMFSYNNKELIINETVPNRFSPKSPDKAHLNLHINSLELGDSAVYFCASSQVQDNYGYTFGSGTRLTVV.

The DNA of the CDR3 is TGTGCCAGCAGTTTGAGCAGGATAAATTCACCCCTCCACTTT. Protein product: CASSLSRINSPLHF. The chain couples TRBV27 to TRBJ1-6; no clear D. This CDR3 contains 14 residues. In germline, CDR1 is MNHEY, CDR2 SMNVEV (reference sequence). Trimming removed 3 bases at V and 7 bases at J, with 10 bases between.